A selection of T cell receptor beta chains follows, all from one sample in a study of cytomegalovirus exposure and HLA in healthy donors. Sequencing used immunoSEQ multiplex PCR; TCRdb keeps in-frame clones, though not all of them. The table records roughly 77,000 clones, approximately 78% of them present only once. Sample: PBMCs. These receptors were collected from a man in his forties or fifties in good health and CMV-seronegative. Each CDR3 is given with its conserved first and last residue. A D gene is named only where the DNA matches it firmly. The size of a clone is reported for some rows only, either as once, few or many, or as a class for expanded clones.

D gene,V gene,CDR3 length,clone size,J gene,CDR3 protein,CDR3 DNA
TRBD2,TRBV29-1,13,.,TRBJ2-5,CSVAVGLQETQYF,TGCAGCGTAGCCGTGGGACTACAAGAGACCCAGTACTTC
.,TRBV9,12,.,TRBJ2-2,CAGGTGTGELFF,TGTGCCGGAGGGACGGGGACCGGGGAGCTGTTTTTT
.,TRBV18,18,.,TRBJ1-2,CASSPPPNFGRTNYGYTF,TGTGCCAGCTCACCACCCCCGAATTTTGGCAGGACTAACTATGGCTACACCTTC
.,TRBV28,16,.,TRBJ1-3,CASRGDRPNSGNTIYF,TGTGCCAGCAGGGGTGACAGGCCGAACTCTGGAAACACCATATATTTT
.,TRBV11-2,12,.,TRBJ2-1,CASSEDLREQFF,TGTGCCAGCAGCGAAGACTTACGGGAGCAGTTCTTC
TRBD1,TRBV14,13,.,TRBJ2-7,CASSGDRDYEQYF,TGTGCCAGCAGCGGGGACAGGGACTACGAGCAGTACTTC
.,TRBV11-1,16,.,TRBJ2-7,CASSLGGAGRPYEQYF,TGTGCCAGCAGCTTAGGCGGGGCAGGGCGTCCCTACGAGCAGTACTTC
TRBD1,TRBV10-3,13,.,TRBJ1-2,CAISTGQTYGYTF,TGTGCCATCAGCACGGGACAGACATATGGCTACACCTTC
.,TRBV6-1,13,.,TRBJ2-4,CASSGGVVNIQYF,TGTGCCAGCAGTGGGGGGGTTGTCAACATTCAGTACTTC
TRBD2,TRBV9,19,.,TRBJ2-1,CASSTHGASGDVAYNEQFF,TGTGCCAGCAGCACCCACGGGGCTAGCGGGGATGTTGCCTACAATGAGCAGTTCTTC
.,TRBV9,15,few,TRBJ2-1,CASSVAGSRDNEQFF,TGTGCCAGCAGCGTGGCCGGGAGTAGGGACAATGAGCAGTTCTTC
.,TRBV29-1,14,.,TRBJ2-1,CSVESGVRYNEQFF,TGCAGCGTTGAATCAGGGGTCAGATACAATGAGCAGTTCTTC
.,TRBV19,16,.,TRBJ1-5,CASSGTRLTSNQPQHF,TGTGCCAGTAGTGGAACGAGGCTGACGAGCAATCAGCCCCAGCATTTT
.,TRBV5-5,13,.,TRBJ2-2,CASSFSRTGELFF,TGTGCCAGCAGCTTTTCGCGGACCGGGGAGCTGTTTTTT
.,TRBV7-6,13,once,TRBJ2-7,CASSISRGSEQYF,TGTGCCAGCAGCATAAGCAGGGGTAGCGAGCAGTACTTC
.,TRBV9,17,.,TRBJ2-5,CASSVEGDAGYQETQYF,TGTGCCAGCAGCGTAGAAGGAGACGCGGGGTACCAAGAGACCCAGTACTTC